The subject of this entry is one T cell receptor (beta chain). Its specificity is not known. Total RNA extraction was carried out from unfractionated whole blood. The CDR3 contains 14 residues. The germline CDR1 and CDR2 sequences are MNHEY and SMNVEV (reference sequence). With 5 bases removed from V and 3 bases from J, the gap between germline ends came to 14 bases. It was the library that attached unique molecular identifiers to individual cDNA molecules. Authors' data handling: Sample-level TCR yields exhibited a median of about 91,000, with a range of 23,224 to 690,600. TCRdb fed the reads into MiXCR, producing one record per CDR3 protein. In this record, the V and J calls reflect TCRdb's handling and not the investigators' own analysis. The data contain 120,000 or so distinct CDR3 sequences, over 6.5% of them seen just once; the ten biggest clones take up just over 1.4%. This entry belongs to a study of human T cells and chemical hapten exposure. On the study more broadly: TCR yields per sample varied, mainly owing to small pooled library volume differences. Points from the study as a whole: DPC sensitization did not alter TCRs above 1 in 1000 frequency.

V gene TRBV27 combines with J gene TRBJ2-7; D may be TRBD2 (6 bases). Material: whole blood. This clonotype originated in a human donor in good health. Some clones in this sample may be carry-over from other donors' samples. The CDR3 reads CASSPLPGSYEQYF. In DNA, the CDR3 is TGTGCCAGCAGTCCCTTACCCGGGAGCTACGAGCAGTACTTC.